These T cell receptor beta chains were read from a single sample in a study of untreated major depressive disorder. Repertoires were generated with immunoSEQ multiplex PCR, while TCRdb's copy carries only in-frame clones and drops some. Here the sample spans about 21,000 clones, around 93% being singletons. The material sequenced was CD4+ T cells from PBMCs. The receptors come from a young man in good health. The CDR3 runs from the conserved cysteine through the conserved F or W. A D gene is named only where the DNA matches it firmly. Size tells how often a clone was seen (once, few, many) or the class of an expanded clone, and some rows leave it out.

TRBJ2-1 16 TRBD2 TRBV4-2 . TGTGCCAGCAGCCAAGATCAGCGGGGGGCCTACAATGAGCAGTTCTTC CASSQDQRGAYNEQFF
TRBJ1-1 12 . TRBV27 . TGTGCCAGCAGGTCAATGAACACTGAAGCTTTCTTT CASRSMNTEAFF
TRBJ2-7 18 TRBD2 TRBV5-1 . TGCGCCAGCAGCCCGGGACTAGCGGGAGTCAAAAAATCCTACGAGCAGTACTTC CASSPGLAGVKKSYEQYF
TRBJ2-2 15 . TRBV6-5 . TGTGCCAGCAGTTTTGGGGGGAATAGGCCCGGGGAGCTGTTTTTT CASSFGGNRPGELFF
TRBJ1-1 13 . TRBV9 . TGTGCCAGCACCCGGGGGGTGAACACTGAAGCTTTCTTT CASTRGVNTEAFF
TRBJ2-7 15 . TRBV7-3 . TGTGCCAGCAGCCCGGCGGGCAGAGGGGCCTACGAGCAGTACTTC CASSPAGRGAYEQYF
TRBJ2-7 15 . TRBV19 . TGTGCCAGTAGGGTCCGGGACACCGCTCCCTACGAGCAGTACTTC CASRVRDTAPYEQYF
TRBJ1-5 12 . TRBV19 . TGTGCCAGTAGCATGAGGGCGGCGCCCCAGCATTTT CASSMRAAPQHF
TRBJ2-3 17 TRBD1 TRBV7-9 once TGTGCCAGCAGTCCCTTCTCTGGACAGGGGGCCGCAGATACGCAGTATTTT CASSPFSGQGAADTQYF
TRBJ2-1 14 . TRBV29-1 . TGCAGCGTTGCTCCGACTGGCACCTACAATGAGCAGTTCTTC CSVAPTGTYNEQFF